This TCR beta chain was obtained from a study of T cells after yellow fever vaccination. This CDR3 is built from 16 residues. Trimming took 1 base from V and 5 from J; bases not matched to a gene: 9. Germline CDR1 LGHNA, CDR2 YSLEER. TCRdb independently ran MiXCR on the 5' RACE reads; one entry per CDR3 protein. The sample includes under 700,000 distinct CDR3 sequences, approximately 16% of them seen just once. The origin of this receptor is a young man who received the YFV17D yellow fever vaccine. The sequences come from PBMCs, collected 5 days after the first yellow fever vaccination. This chain connects TRBV4-3 to TRBJ2-5; 8 positions agree with TRBD2. The CDR3 reads CASSQGNGGGRETQYF. The CDR3 region has the DNA TGCGCCAGCAGCCAAGGAAACGGGGGGGGACGGGAGACCCAGTACTTC.